This T cell receptor beta chain was profiled in a study of identical twins. Study-level points and caveats: There were fewer insertions in abundant cord blood beta clonotypes, but memory repertoires showed no such pattern.

The CDR3 is 14 residues long. V lost 5 bases and J lost 7, with 15 bases in between. Template switching added a universal primer site; cDNA carried unique molecular identifiers. TCRdb passed the 5' RACE reads through MiXCR, listing each CDR3 protein once. The sample shows 1.5 million or so distinct CDR3 sequences, under 35% of them seen only once. As concerns this clonotype: Its target is not known.

The sequence came from a newborn girl in good health. The rearrangement uses TRBV12-3 or TRBV12-4 and TRBJ1-5; weak D call: TRBD1 (5 bases). Sequencing was carried out using cord blood. The CDR3 nucleotides read TGTGCCAGCAGTCCGGGACTAGGTGTGCAGCCCCAGCATTTT. Translated, it gives CASSPGLGVQPQHF.